What follows is one T cell receptor beta chain and its context. Its antigen is unknown. The data were produced by immunoSEQ multiplex PCR, yet TCRdb's version contains in-frame clones alone and is incomplete. The table records about 150,000 clones, 92% of them present only once. This sample was included in a study of T cell responses to AZD1222 COVID-19 vaccine. Findings of the study overall: Repertoires were obtained only post-peak T cell response.

The CDR3 spans 15 residues. The germline V gene encodes CDR1 SGDLS and CDR2 YYNGEE. The V gene lost 0 bases and the J gene lost 7 bases, with 13 bases spanning the gap. This specimen was peripheral blood, taken on day 0 of AZD1222 vaccination. The chain recombines TRBV9 with TRBJ1-4; maybe TRBD1 (5 bases). The source of this sequence is an adult in good health. CDR3 DNA: TGTGCCAGCAGCGTAGGTTCAGGGCCGGGTGAAAAACTGTTTTTT. This translates into CASSVGSGPGEKLFF.